This T cell receptor (beta chain) was recovered during a study of CXCR3-negative and CXCR3-positive naive CD8 T cells. Findings and caveats of the study: TRB CDR3s were more hydrophobic in CXCR3-positive than in CXCR3-negative naive cells.

In triplicate, each CD8+ T cell subset was sorted at some 300,000 cells per replicate. Through 5' RACE with UMI labels, the TRB cDNA libraries were prepared. Reprocessing the 5' RACE reads, TCRdb reports a single entry for every CDR3 protein and omits DNA. Its table lists some 100,000 distinct CDR3 sequences. As for this clonotype: Its antigen is currently unknown.

Per the germline V gene, CDR1 is MNHEY and CDR2 is SVGAGI. The CDR3 has 14 amino acids. V usage is TRBV6-5 and J usage is TRBJ2-1; the D call of TRBD1 rests on TCRdb alone, since no DNA is present to check it. Source material: naive CXCR3+ CD8+ T cells from blood. This sample's subset: CD45RO-CCR7+CD27+CD95- naive CD8+ T cells expressing CXCR3 (TNR3+). This TCR was recovered from a human donor in good health. Some clones in this sample may be carry-over from other donors' samples. CDR3 protein: CASSGAGGPNEQFF.